This T cell receptor (beta chain) appears in the sequencing data of a study of cytomegalovirus exposure and HLA in healthy donors. V shed 6 bases, J shed 5 bases, and the junction held 7 bases outside the gene matches. Germline-derived CDR1 and CDR2 are LNHDA and SQIVND (reference sequence). The CDR3 is 14 amino acids. The PCR had 60 Vbeta and 13 Jbeta primers. The table came from immunoSEQ multiplex PCR; TCRdb's copy has only in-frame clones and leaves some out. The sample shows some 66,000 clones, 65% to 85% of them seen only once. This receptor was identified in a woman in her 30s in good health and CMV-seronegative. This rearrangement joins TRBV19 to TRBJ2-5; the match to TRBD1 covers 9 bases. Sequenced: PBMCs. CDR3 protein: CASSEQGASETQYF. The CDR3 nucleotides read TGTGCCAGTAGCGAACAGGGGGCGAGTGAGACCCAGTACTTC. The full variable domain, completed using reference TRBV19 and TRBJ2-5, is DGGITQSPKYLFRKEGQNVTLSCEQNLNHDAMYWYRQDPGQGLRLIYYSQIVNDFQKGDIAEGYSVSREKKESFPLTVTSAQKNPTAFYLCASSEQGASETQYFGPGTRLLVL.